A single sample is the source of the 26 T cell receptor beta chains below, sequenced in a study of blood T cell repertoires in COVID-19. The data were produced by immunoSEQ multiplex PCR, yet TCRdb's version contains in-frame clones alone and is incomplete. The sample shows over 350,000 clones, about nine tenths of them seen only once. Sequencing used peripheral blood. Receptor source: a woman aged 25 to 39 with active or convalescent COVID-19.

The chain couples TRBV27 to TRBJ2-7; 8 nucleotides align to TRBD1. The CDR3 sequence is 16 residues long. Trimming removed 5 bases from V and 1 base from J; junction bases left unmatched: 10. Germline assignment: CDR1 MNHEY and CDR2 SMNVEV (reference sequence). CDR3 region: CASSDLKDRASYEQYF. The CDR3 DNA reads TGTGCCAGCAGTGACCTTAAGGACAGGGCTTCCTACGAGCAGTACTTC.

The chain is built from TRBV5-8 and TRBJ2-5; 9 bases fit TRBD2. This CDR3 is built from 15 residues. V shed 0 bases, J shed 4 bases, and the junction held 4 bases outside the gene matches. Germline assignment: CDR1 SGHTS and CDR2 YDEGEE. CDR3 residues: CASSLEGTSRETQYF. The DNA of the CDR3 is TGTGCCAGCAGCTTGGAGGGGACTAGCAGAGAGACCCAGTACTTC.

The V gene is TRBV7-8, the J gene TRBJ2-7; 8 nucleotides agree with TRBD1. The junction had 8 bases not matched to a gene; V was cut back by 5 bases and J by 2 bases. Germline CDR1 reads SGHVS; CDR2 reads FQNEAQ. The CDR3 has 15 amino acids. The CDR3 protein is CASSTSDRGTYEQYF. The CDR3 DNA is TGTGCCAGCAGCACCTCTGACAGGGGAACCTACGAGCAGTACTTC.

V usage is TRBV19 and J usage is TRBJ1-1, with D possibly being TRBD1 (5 bases). Trimming left V 4 bases short and J 0 bases short, with 9 bases between. The CDR3 runs 14 residues. In germline, CDR1 is LNHDA, CDR2 SQIVND (reference sequence). CDR3 in amino acids: CASSNGQVNTEAFF. The CDR3 DNA reads TGTGCCAGTAGTAATGGACAAGTGAACACTGAAGCTTTCTTT.

V usage is TRBV5-1 and J usage is TRBJ2-7, with D possibly matching TRBD2 (6 bases). CDR1 is SGHRS and CDR2 is YFSETQ in the germline V gene. V dropped 4 bases and J dropped 1 base, with 12 bases sitting between them. This CDR3 has 14 amino acids. The CDR3 protein is CASSLTSSSYEQYF. The CDR3 DNA follows: TGCGCCAGCAGCCTAACTAGCAGTTCCTACGAGCAGTACTTC.

V usage is TRBV2 and J usage is TRBJ2-5; 7 bases are a match to TRBD1. Germline V gene sequence: CDR1 SNHLY, CDR2 FYNNEI. The CDR3 has 14 residues. V lost 8 bases and J lost 2; bases outside the gene matches: 8. The CDR3 DNA reads as TGTGCCAGCCTCTACCGACAGGGACAAGAGACCCAGTACTTC. This sequence encodes CASLYRQGQETQYF.

This clone was seen a single time. This rearrangement joins TRBV5-6 to TRBJ1-6; 7 bases are shared with TRBD1. J lost 5 bases, V lost 4 bases, and 12 bases had no gene match. The CDR3 spans 17 residues. The germline gives CDR1 SGHDT, CDR2 YYEEEE. The DNA of the CDR3 is TGTGCCAGCAGCATGGGGGACAGCGCTCTCCATAATTCACCCCTCCACTTT. It codes for CASSMGDSALHNSPLHF.

V is TRBV11-2 and J is TRBJ1-6, with 7 bases matching TRBD1. From germline, CDR1 is SGHAT and CDR2 FQNNGV. The CDR3 contains 14 residues. V lost 2 bases to trimming and J lost 8 bases; unmatched junction nucleotides: 3. The CDR3 here is CASSLSGQHSPLHF. For the CDR3, the DNA is TGTGCCAGCAGCTTATCGGGACAGCATTCACCCCTCCACTTT.

The chain has TRBV4-1 and TRBJ1-1; D is perhaps TRBD1 (6 bases). This CDR3 has 15 residues. The V end lost 0 bases, the J end lost 5 bases, and 13 bases lay between the germline ends. Per germline, CDR1 MGHRA and CDR2 YSYEKL. In nucleotides, the CDR3 is TGCGCCAGCAGCCAAGATGATCTGGGGGCAACTGAAGCTTTCTTT. Encoded protein: CASSQDDLGATEAFF.

V is TRBV29-1 and J is TRBJ2-1, with 8 bases identical to TRBD2. The CDR3 runs to 16 residues. Germline CDR1 and CDR2: SQVTM and ANQGSEA. Trimming took 0 bases from V and 5 from J; bases not matched to a gene: 9. The CDR3 reads CSVEEGLVIVHNEQFF. CDR3 DNA: TGCAGCGTTGAAGAGGGACTAGTCATTGTCCACAATGAGCAGTTCTTC.

The chain uses TRBV19 and TRBJ2-1, with 13 bases that match TRBD2. This CDR3 has 14 amino acids. Germline assignment: CDR1 LNHDA and CDR2 SQIVND (reference sequence). V lost 1 base and J lost 9; bases outside the gene matches: 0. In DNA form, the CDR3 reads TGTGCCAGTAGTATAGGGACTAGCGGGAGTGAGCAGTTCTTC. It translates to CASSIGTSGSEQFF.

The V call is TRBV18, the J call TRBJ1-6, with 9 bases that match TRBD1. Germline CDR1 KGHSH, CDR2 LQKENI. V lost 1 base and J lost 10; bases outside the gene matches: 5. The CDR3 length is 15 residues. CDR3 residues: CASSPQGQGQSPLHF. CDR3 sequence (DNA): TGTGCCAGCTCACCACAAGGACAGGGGCAATCACCCCTCCACTTT.

This chain connects TRBV2 to TRBJ1-4, with 12 bases aligning to TRBD1. Germline V CDR1 and CDR2: SNHLY, FYNNEI. There are 14 residues in the CDR3. The trim removed 7 bases at V and 10 bases at J, leaving 7 bases unmatched. In nucleotides, the CDR3 is TGTGCCAGCATCGACGGGACAGGGGGCGGAAAACTGTTTTTT. It yields the protein CASIDGTGGGKLFF.

The chain employs TRBV7-8 and TRBJ2-3; TRBD2 agrees at 10 bases. The CDR3 is 17 amino acids. V lost 0 bases and J lost 4; bases outside the gene matches: 7. Germline V lookup: CDR1 SGHVS, CDR2 FQNEAQ. The CDR3 nucleotides are TGTGCCAGCAGCTTAGCTGGACTAGCGGAGCCCCCAGATACGCAGTATTTT. It codes for CASSLAGLAEPPDTQYF.

This chain connects TRBV11-2 to TRBJ1-5, with a tentative D call TRBD1 (5 bases). Trimming took 0 bases from V and 2 from J, leaving 8 bases between them. Germline V gene data show CDR1 as SGHAT and CDR2 as FQNNGV. This CDR3 is 15 amino acids long. The DNA for the CDR3 is TGTGCCAGCAGCTTAGAAGGGGAGGGCAATCAGCCCCAGCATTTT. It codes for CASSLEGEGNQPQHF.

Worth noting for this clone: Other DNA sequences in this sample translate to the same CDR3. J is TRBJ1-6 and V is TRBV6-5; tentative D call: TRBD1 (5 bases). Germline lookup yields CDR1 MNHEY and CDR2 SVGAGI. The CDR3 has 13 residues. V was clipped by 6 bases and J by 7 bases, with 10 bases between them. In DNA form, the CDR3 reads TGTGCCAGCAGGCAGGGACTCAATTCACCCCTCCACTTT. This codes for CASRQGLNSPLHF.

The rearrangement links TRBV27 to TRBJ2-1; 10 nucleotides match TRBD2. V trimming: 1 base; J trimming: 3 bases; junction bases outside the gene matches: 3. Germline assignment: CDR1 MNHEY and CDR2 SMNVEV (reference sequence). The CDR3 has 16 residues. DNA of the CDR3: TGTGCCAGCAGTTTATTCGGGACTAGCGACTACAATGAGCAGTTCTTC. Amino acids: CASSLFGTSDYNEQFF.

This clone showed up just a few times. The CDR3 protein is CASSAHQGAIDEQYF. The CDR3, as DNA: TGTGCCAGCAGCGCCCACCAGGGGGCGATCGACGAGCAGTACTTC. V is TRBV9 and J is TRBJ2-7; 8 bases align to TRBD1. J gave up 5 bases and V 3 bases, and 10 bases lay outside the gene matches. Germline CDR1 and CDR2: SGDLS and YYNGEE. The CDR3 totals 15 residues.

This rearrangement joins TRBV27 to TRBJ2-1; TRBD1 agrees at 9 bases. CDR1 is MNHEY, CDR2 SMNVEV, per germline (reference sequence). V shed 6 bases and J 4 bases; nucleotides not matched to a gene: 10. The CDR3 loop spans 16 amino acids. The CDR3 sequence: CASRALGQGVYNEQFF. The CDR3, as DNA: TGTGCCAGCAGAGCGCTGGGACAGGGAGTATACAATGAGCAGTTCTTC.

The chain recombines TRBV9 with TRBJ1-6; TRBD1 agrees at 10 bases. The CDR3 covers 18 residues. CDR1 and CDR2 from the germline V gene are SGDLS and YYNGEE. The V segment lost 3 bases and the J segment 7 bases; nucleotides outside the gene matches: 13. CDR3 residues: CASSGGTGVRNLNSPLHF. CDR3 DNA: TGTGCCAGCAGCGGAGGGACAGGGGTTCGAAACCTAAATTCACCCCTCCACTTT. Full variable domain (outside the CDR3, taken from reference TRBV9 and TRBJ1-6): DSGVTQTPKHLITATGQRVTLRCSPRSGDLSVYWYQQSLDQGLQFLIQYYNGEERAKGNILERFSAQQFPDLHSELNLSSLELGDSALYFCASSGGTGVRNLNSPLHFGNGTRLTVT.

V is TRBV30 and J is TRBJ1-1; D uncertain. This CDR3 comprises 13 residues. Germline loops: CDR1 GTSNPN, CDR2 SVGIG (reference sequence). V shed 3 bases and J shed 0 bases, with 8 bases lying between them. The CDR3 bases are TGTGCCTGGAGCCGGGGTGTGAACACTGAAGCTTTCTTT. It codes for CAWSRGVNTEAFF.

This clone appeared a single time. The chain carries TRBV25-1 and TRBJ1-1; TRBD1 aligns across 8 bases. V lost 7 bases and J lost 5; bases outside the gene matches: 6. CDR3 size: 13 residues. CDR1 is MGHDK, CDR2 SYGVNS, per germline. Here the CDR3 reads CASKTGVRTEAFF. In DNA form, the CDR3 reads TGTGCCAGCAAGACAGGGGTACGAACTGAAGCTTTCTTT. The whole variable domain, filled in from reference TRBV25-1 and TRBJ1-1, reads EADIYQTPRYLVIGTGKKITLECSQTMGHDKMYWYQQDPGMELHLIHYSYGVNSTEKGDLSSESTVSRIRTEHFPLTLESARPSHTSQYLCASKTGVRTEAFFGQGTRLTVV.

The chain uses TRBV29-1 and TRBJ2-7; 8 nucleotides align to TRBD1. Germline V gene sequence: CDR1 SQVTM, CDR2 ANQGSEA. The CDR3 runs to 12 residues. V shed 5 bases, J shed 4 bases, and the junction held 4 bases outside the gene matches. The CDR3 region has the DNA TGCAGCGTTCCCCAGGGGGCTTACGAGCAGTACTTC. The encoded protein is CSVPQGAYEQYF.

V usage is TRBV11-2 and J usage is TRBJ1-4; D gene ambiguous. The CDR3 has 13 amino acids. Germline CDR1 is SGHAT and CDR2 is FQNNGV. Trimming shortened V by 4 bases and J by 4 bases, and 7 bases separated the two germline ends. This chain's CDR3 is CASSWAVNEKLFF. CDR3 sequence (DNA): TGTGCCAGCAGCTGGGCCGTTAATGAAAAACTGTTTTTT.

J is TRBJ2-1 and V is TRBV5-4; D perhaps matches TRBD2 (6 bases). V was trimmed by 4 bases and J by 1 base, leaving 15 bases between them. Germline-derived CDR1 and CDR2 are SGHNT and YYREEE (reference sequence). This CDR3 contains 16 residues. The CDR3 is CASSQRRGLSYNEQFF. The CDR3 nucleotides are TGTGCCAGCAGCCAGAGGAGGGGCCTTTCCTACAATGAGCAGTTCTTC.

V is TRBV3-1 (or the pseudogene TRBV3-2) and J is TRBJ1-6, with D possibly matching TRBD1 (6 bases). Trimming cost V 4 bases and J 4 bases, with 14 bases left between them. Germline V gene lookup returns CDR1 LGHDT and CDR2 YNNKEL (reference sequence). The CDR3 loop spans 16 amino acids. The CDR3 DNA sequence: TGTGCCAGCAGCCCCTCGACAGGTTCTTATAATTCACCCCTCCACTTT. Amino acids: CASSPSTGSYNSPLHF.